The rows below give T cell receptor beta chains drawn from one sample of a study of blood T cell repertoires in COVID-19. Produced via immunoSEQ multiplex PCR; TCRdb's table is partial and in-frame only. The sample records about 160,000 clones, around 90% being singletons. The specimen was peripheral blood. These receptors came from a woman aged 55-69 years who had recovered from COVID-19. The CDR3 runs from the conserved cysteine through the conserved F or W. The order of the fields is D gene, clone size, V gene, J gene, CDR3 protein, CDR3 DNA. D genes are given only for firm matches. Not every row has a clone size; where given, it reads once, few, many or a size class.

>TRBD2|.|TRBV7-2|TRBJ2-3
CASSSGLAGTTQYF
TGTGCCAGCAGTTCGGGACTAGCGGGGACTACGCAGTATTTT
>.|.|TRBV6-5|TRBJ1-2
CASSPAGASYGYTF
TGTGCCAGCTCCCCCGCTGGGGCTAGCTATGGCTACACCTTC
>.|.|TRBV19|TRBJ1-2
CASIPRTALGGYTF
TGTGCCAGTATCCCCCGGACAGCCTTGGGAGGCTACACCTTC
>TRBD1|.|TRBV11-3|TRBJ1-1
CASSPGTGVSGTEAFF
TGTGCCAGCAGCCCCGGGACAGGGGTATCGGGCACTGAAGCTTTCTTT
>.|.|TRBV7-2|TRBJ2-2
CASRSANTGELFF
TGTGCCAGCAGGAGCGCGAACACCGGGGAGCTGTTTTTT
>.|.|TRBV7-6|TRBJ2-5
CASSLVGRGPQETQYF
TGTGCCAGCAGCTTAGTAGGGCGGGGGCCGCAAGAGACCCAGTACTTC
>TRBD1|.|TRBV28|TRBJ1-6
CASSFLGQGPNSPLHF
TGTGCCAGCAGTTTTTTGGGACAGGGGCCGAATTCACCCCTCCACTTT
>.|.|TRBV7-9|TRBJ1-6
CASSLFSDSPLHF
TGTGCCAGCAGCTTATTTTCAGATTCACCCCTCCACTTT
>TRBD1|.|TRBV28|TRBJ1-5
CASSQLLWTGGKGNQPQHF
TGTGCCAGCAGTCAACTACTATGGACAGGGGGAAAAGGCAATCAGCCCCAGCATTTT
>TRBD1|once|TRBV30|TRBJ2-2
CAWSNKGAAGGELFF
TGTGCCTGGAGCAACAAGGGGGCGGCAGGCGGGGAGCTGTTTTTT
>.|.|TRBV28|TRBJ1-5
CASSLQGNSNQPQHF
TGTGCCAGCAGTTTACAGGGGAACAGCAATCAGCCCCAGCATTTT
>TRBD2|.|TRBV5-1|TRBJ2-5
CASSLAGDETQYF
TGCGCCAGCAGTCTAGCGGGGGATGAGACCCAGTACTTC
>.|.|TRBV3-1/TRBV3-2|TRBJ1-2
CASSQVLGADGYTF
TGTGCCAGCAGCCAAGTATTGGGGGCGGATGGCTACACCTTC
>TRBD1|.|TRBV6-4|TRBJ1-5
CASSLQSRDRENKPQHF
TGTGCCAGCAGTCTTCAGTCCCGGGACAGGGAAAACAAGCCCCAGCATTTT
>.|.|TRBV5-1|TRBJ2-5
CASSLAGAQGETQYF
TGCGCCAGCAGCTTGGCTGGGGCTCAGGGGGAGACCCAGTACTTC
>.|.|TRBV7-3|TRBJ2-5
CASSLEKGAQETQYF
TGTGCCAGCAGCTTAGAAAAAGGGGCCCAAGAGACCCAGTACTTC
>.|.|TRBV4-3|TRBJ1-6
CASSQELRQGTSPLHF
TGCGCCAGCAGCCAAGAACTTCGGCAGGGCACTTCACCCCTCCACTTT
>.|.|TRBV2|TRBJ2-7
CASSESGYEQYF
TGTGCCAGCAGTGAATCCGGGTACGAGCAGTACTTC
>TRBD1|.|TRBV5-6|TRBJ1-2
CASTLLQGTVPYGYTF
TGTGCCAGCACCCTGTTACAGGGGACCGTTCCTTATGGCTACACCTTC
>.|.|TRBV9|TRBJ1-1
CASSSQKILNTEAFF
TGTGCCAGCAGCTCCCAGAAAATCCTGAACACTGAAGCTTTCTTT
>.|.|TRBV6-6|TRBJ1-5
CASTSAQGYQPQHF
TGTGCCAGCACTAGCGCCCAGGGATATCAGCCCCAGCATTTT
>.|.|TRBV18|TRBJ2-2
CASSPYYDTGELFF
TGTGCCAGCTCACCCTACTATGACACCGGGGAGCTGTTTTTT
>TRBD1|.|TRBV5-1|TRBJ1-2
CASRREGTGGGYGYTF
TGCGCCAGCAGAAGGGAAGGGACAGGGGGTGGCTATGGCTACACCTTC
>TRBD2|.|TRBV4-1|TRBJ2-2
CASSHSGGGLTGELFF
TGCGCCAGCAGCCATAGCGGGGGCGGACTCACCGGGGAGCTGTTTTTT
>.|few|TRBV2|TRBJ1-5
CASRVTGHSNQPQHF
TGTGCCAGCAGGGTGACAGGTCATAGCAATCAGCCCCAGCATTTT
>TRBD1|once|TRBV4-3|TRBJ2-1
CASSHARGLNEQFF
TGCGCCAGCAGCCACGCGAGGGGGCTCAATGAGCAGTTCTTC
>.|.|TRBV5-1|TRBJ2-7
CASSLVSSEYEQYF
TGCGCCAGCAGCTTGGTGTCCAGCGAGTACGAGCAGTACTTC
>.|.|TRBV27|TRBJ2-2
CASSLYLDGPNTGELFF
TGTGCCAGCAGTTTGTACCTAGACGGCCCGAACACCGGGGAGCTGTTTTTT
>.|.|TRBV3-1/TRBV3-2|TRBJ2-1
CASSFRVITYNEQFF
TGTGCCAGCAGCTTCAGGGTCATCACCTACAATGAGCAGTTCTTC
>TRBD1|.|TRBV30|TRBJ1-6
CAWSWRDSYNSPLHF
TGTGCCTGGAGCTGGCGGGACAGCTATAATTCACCCCTCCACTTT
>.|.|TRBV10-1|TRBJ1-3
CASSVEAAIPGNTIYF
TGCGCCAGCAGTGTTGAGGCGGCCATCCCTGGAAACACCATATATTTT
>.|.|TRBV4-2|TRBJ1-2
CASSQAADGGYTF
TGTGCCAGCAGCCAAGCTGCGGATGGGGGCTACACCTTC
>.|.|TRBV28|TRBJ2-3
CASSFIEWRQDTQYF
TGTGCCAGCAGTTTTATTGAATGGAGGCAGGATACGCAGTATTTT
>TRBD1|.|TRBV19|TRBJ1-5
CASSRDREDQPQHF
TGTGCCAGTAGTAGGGACAGGGAGGACCAGCCCCAGCATTTT
>.|.|TRBV14|TRBJ2-5
CASSQDLIGGPQETQYF
TGTGCCAGCAGCCAAGATCTTATAGGGGGACCACAAGAGACCCAGTACTTC
>TRBD1|.|TRBV5-4|TRBJ1-6
CASSRGQGSSYNSPLHF
TGTGCCAGCAGCAGAGGACAGGGGAGCTCCTATAATTCACCCCTCCACTTT
>.|.|TRBV28|TRBJ1-4
CASSLGQLAGLFF
TGTGCCAGCAGTTTGGGGCAACTGGCGGGGCTGTTTTTT
>.|.|TRBV6-5|TRBJ1-2
CASRLTGGGGYTF
TGTGCCAGCAGACTGACAGGAGGTGGTGGCTACACCTTC
>.|.|TRBV6-5|TRBJ2-7
CASTPGAAGYEQYF
TGTGCCAGCACTCCGGGTGCGGCGGGGTACGAGCAGTACTTC
>TRBD1|.|TRBV9|TRBJ2-5
CASSGGTGKGETQYF
TGTGCCAGCAGCGGAGGGACAGGGAAAGGAGAGACCCAGTACTTC
>.|.|TRBV6-5|TRBJ2-7
CASSLMGGAEQYF
TGTGCCAGCAGCCTGATGGGGGGGGCCGAGCAGTACTTC
>TRBD2|.|TRBV15|TRBJ2-1
CATSGGLLAVYNEQFF
TGTGCCACCAGCGGGGGTCTACTAGCGGTTTACAATGAGCAGTTCTTC
>.|.|TRBV7-3|TRBJ2-5
CASSTYAEETQYF
TGTGCCAGCAGCACATACGCAGAAGAGACCCAGTACTTC
>TRBD1|many|TRBV18|TRBJ2-1
CASSASGQGNEQFF
TGTGCCAGCTCAGCGTCGGGACAGGGGAATGAGCAGTTCTTC
>.|few|TRBV3-1/TRBV3-2|TRBJ1-1
CASSQGVTDSLAFF
TGTGCCAGCAGCCAAGGGGTGACAGATTCTCTGGCTTTCTTT
>.|few|TRBV19|TRBJ1-5
CASSRQVAQPQHF
TGTGCCAGTAGTCGACAGGTTGCGCAGCCCCAGCATTTT
>TRBD1|.|TRBV18|TRBJ1-4
CASSPRAGGTNEKLFF
TGTGCCAGCTCACCACGGGCAGGGGGAACTAATGAAAAACTGTTTTTT
>.|.|TRBV30|TRBJ2-5
CAYIGGAGKETQYF
TGTGCCTACATAGGGGGAGCAGGGAAAGAGACCCAGTACTTC
>.|.|TRBV11-2|TRBJ2-7
CASSPLQGNEQYF
TGTGCCAGCAGCCCCCTCCAGGGCAACGAGCAGTACTTC
>TRBD2|.|TRBV18|TRBJ2-3
CASSPSSGEGNTQYF
TGTGCCAGCTCACCATCCAGCGGGGAGGGGAATACGCAGTATTTT
>TRBD1|once|TRBV6-2/TRBV6-3|TRBJ2-1
CASSYPLGTASNEQFF
TGTGCCAGCAGTTACCCATTGGGGACAGCCTCCAATGAGCAGTTCTTC
>TRBD1|.|TRBV24-1|TRBJ1-1
CATSDARTGDTEAFF
TGTGCCACCAGTGACGCGCGGACAGGGGACACTGAAGCTTTCTTT
>TRBD1|.|TRBV13|TRBJ2-5
CASILRGRGTQYF
TGTGCCAGCATACTGAGGGGGCGTGGGACCCAGTACTTC
>.|few|TRBV5-4|TRBJ1-2
CASSPDSNYGYTF
TGTGCCAGCAGCCCGGACAGTAACTATGGCTACACCTTC
>.|few|TRBV5-4|TRBJ1-1
CATKNPQVPNTEAFF
TGTGCCACTAAGAACCCACAGGTGCCGAACACTGAAGCTTTCTTT